The clone carrying this T cell receptor (beta chain) appeared once. Its antigen is not known. The CDR3 length is 17 residues. Germline CDR1 and CDR2: ENHRY and SYGVKD. Trimming took off 0 bases at V and 1 base at J, with 16 bases between the two ends. The PCR used 60 Vbeta and 13 Jbeta primers. The method was immunoSEQ multiplex PCR; TCRdb's version includes in-frame clones alone and lacks a portion of them. The table shows nearly 200,000 clones, with around 73% occurring only once. This sample stems from a study of cytomegalovirus exposure and HLA in healthy donors. Study results and caveats: Analysis was carried out at a later point, and it linked a missense DCLRE1C variant to TCR beta V- and J-gene trimming. Cytomegalovirus-associated status was assigned to approximately 160 TCR beta chains.

Material: PBMCs. V usage is TRBV10-3 and J usage is TRBJ2-7; D gene unclear. The sequence was collected from a woman aged 30 to 39 in good health and CMV-seropositive. Written as DNA, the CDR3 is TGTGCCATCAGTGAGTCGAGCACGTTCCGATCATCCTACGAGCAGTACTTC. Its translation: CAISESSTFRSSYEQYF.